This entry lists 30 T cell receptor beta chains sequenced from one sample in a study of T cell repertoires in cytomegalovirus infection. One entry per CDR3 protein, called by TCRdb with MiXCR from the reads. The sample includes hundreds of thousands of distinct CDR3 sequences, around a third of them seen just once. These receptors' antigens are unknown. The sample in question was cultured PBMCs, obtained from culture after CMV antigen stimulation. These receptors originate from a human donor in good health (CMV status not recorded). Some clones in this sample may be carry-over from other donors' samples.

The table lists this clonotype with a few counts. The rearrangement uses TRBV6-1 and TRBJ1-1; D is undetermined. V lost 4 bases to trimming and J lost 5 bases, with 11 bases between them. Germline V gene data show CDR1 as MNHNS and CDR2 as SASEGT. The CDR3 is made up of 13 amino acids. The DNA for the CDR3 is TGTGCCAGCAGTGCTACGGGTGCGACTGAAGCTTTCTTT. It is translated as CASSATGATEAFF.

The chain combines TRBV20-1 with TRBJ2-5; D is ambiguous. The CDR3 runs to 16 residues. The V and J ends lost 0 bases and 1 base respectively, with 15 bases between them. From germline, CDR1 is DFQATT and CDR2 SNEGSKA (reference sequence). The CDR3 nucleotides read TGCAGTGCTAGAGACCAAATCCTAACTATCCAAGAGACCCAGTACTTC. Amino acid sequence: CSARDQILTIQETQYF.

The chain is built from TRBV6-5 and TRBJ1-6; D remains ambiguous. The CDR3 totals 14 residues. The ends were cut back, 6 bases at V and 4 bases at J, with 10 bases in the middle. The V gene's germline CDR1 is MNHEY and CDR2 SVGAGI. CDR3 nucleotide sequence: TGTGCCAGCAGCCGGACGGCTTATAATTCACCCCTCCACTTT. This encodes CASSRTAYNSPLHF.

This clonotype was counted at least ten times. The rearrangement uses TRBV12-3 or TRBV12-4 and TRBJ2-3; TRBD2 matches 12 bases. V was clipped by 5 bases and J by 3 bases; unmatched bases: 3. The CDR3 spans 15 residues. The CDR3 bases are TGTGCCAGCAGTGTGACTAGCGGGAGAACAGATACGCAGTATTTT. Its protein product is CASSVTSGRTDTQYF.

This clonotype was recorded a few times. The chain is built from TRBV19 and TRBJ1-5, with D possibly being TRBD1 (5 bases). Trimming left V 3 bases short and J 9 bases short, with 12 bases between. The CDR3 length is 13 residues. CDR1 is LNHDA, CDR2 SQIVND, per germline (reference sequence). The CDR3 nucleotides are TGTGCCAGTAGTATGGGGGTTGAGAGGCCCCAGCATTTT. This gives the protein CASSMGVERPQHF.

The rearrangement uses TRBV30 and TRBJ1-5, with D hard to call. V was cut by 3 bases and J by 7 bases, with 13 bases left in between. This CDR3 has 13 amino acids. The germline V gene encodes CDR1 GTSNPN and CDR2 SVGIG (reference sequence). CDR3 loop: CAWSYGSGQPQHF. As DNA, the CDR3 is TGTGCCTGGAGCTACGGAAGCGGGCAGCCCCAGCATTTT.

The chain links TRBV11-2 to TRBJ1-4; D possibly corresponds to TRBD1 (6 bases). The CDR3 has 15 residues. Germline V lookup: CDR1 SGHAT, CDR2 FQNNGV. V was cut by 5 bases and J by 8 bases, with 18 bases left in between. The CDR3 sequence: CASSQVWGGREKLFF. Written as DNA, the CDR3 is TGTGCCAGCAGCCAAGTATGGGGGGGCAGGGAAAAACTGTTTTTT. The entire variable domain, with the rest obtained from reference TRBV11-2 and TRBJ1-4, is as follows: EAGVAQSPRYKIIEKRQSVAFWCNPISGHATLYWYQQILGQGPKLLIQFQNNGVVDDSQLPKDRFSAERLKGVDSTLKIQPAKLEDSAVYLCASSQVWGGREKLFFGSGTQLSVL.

The J gene is TRBJ1-6, the V gene TRBV19, with unresolved D. The CDR3 runs 16 residues. Germline V lookup: CDR1 LNHDA, CDR2 SQIVND (reference sequence). V was clipped by 3 bases and J by 9 bases, with 18 bases between them. The CDR3 nucleotides are TGTGCCAGTAGTATGGCCGCGGGAACCGGATTTTCACCCCTCCACTTT. As protein: CASSMAAGTGFSPLHF.

The V gene is TRBV10-3, the J gene TRBJ1-1; possible D gene TRBD1, 5 bases. Looked up from germline, CDR1 is ENHRY and CDR2 is SYGVKD. V dropped 4 bases and J dropped 1 base, with 13 bases sitting between them. The CDR3 consists of 15 residues. The CDR3 sequence: CAISGRQGGNTEAFF. The CDR3 DNA is TGTGCCATCAGTGGGAGGCAGGGAGGGAACACTGAAGCTTTCTTT.

The chain couples TRBV27 to TRBJ2-7, with 7 bases aligning to TRBD2. The CDR3 totals 15 residues. The V gene's germline CDR1 is MNHEY and CDR2 SMNVEV (reference sequence). V shed 3 bases and J 1 base; nucleotides not matched to a gene: 6. The CDR3 loop is CASSFRGGFSYEQYF. CDR3 nucleotide sequence: TGTGCCAGCAGTTTTCGGGGAGGGTTTTCCTACGAGCAGTACTTC.

J is TRBJ2-7 and V is TRBV29-1; D remains unclear. Trimming took off 5 bases at V and 4 bases at J, with 9 bases between the two ends. Looked up from germline, CDR1 is SQVTM and CDR2 is ANQGSEA. There are 11 residues in the CDR3. The CDR3 DNA sequence: TGCAGCGTTTGGGGAAAATACGAGCAGTACTTC. It is translated as CSVWGKYEQYF.

In its sample, this clonotype was seen a few times. The chain carries TRBV6-1 and TRBJ2-7; 7 bases align to TRBD2. From germline, CDR1 is MNHNS and CDR2 SASEGT. This CDR3 is 15 amino acids long. V gave up 5 bases and J gave up 5 bases; unmatched junction bases: 12. CDR3 in amino acids: CASSTRRGGFHEQYF. The CDR3 bases are TGTGCCAGCAGTACCCGCCGGGGAGGGTTCCACGAGCAGTACTTC.

The V call is TRBV5-4, the J call TRBJ1-4, with 10 bases aligning to TRBD1. Germline lookup yields CDR1 SGHNT and CDR2 YYREEE (reference sequence). V was clipped by 3 bases and J by 0 bases; unmatched bases: 5. This CDR3 is 17 amino acids long. The CDR3 sequence: CASSSTGGLATNEKLFF. Here the CDR3 DNA reads TGTGCCAGCAGCTCGACAGGGGGCCTTGCAACTAATGAAAAACTGTTTTTT.

The J gene is TRBJ1-1, the V gene TRBV12-3 or TRBV12-4, with unresolved D. This CDR3 spans 16 amino acids. V lost 0 bases and J lost 0, with 11 bases in between. The CDR3, as DNA: TGTGCCAGCAGTTTAGCCGCCGGACTAATGAACACTGAAGCTTTCTTT. Translation: CASSLAAGLMNTEAFF.

The genes are TRBV6-1 and TRBJ2-5; perhaps TRBD1 as D (6 bases). The V end was cut by 7 bases, the J end by 5 bases, with 23 bases between. Germline loops: CDR1 MNHNS, CDR2 SASEGT. The CDR3 runs to 16 residues. The chain's CDR3 is CASIIMGALFHETQYF. In nucleotides, the CDR3 is TGTGCCAGCATTATCATGGGGGCCCTCTTTCATGAGACCCAGTACTTC.

This rearrangement joins TRBV28 to TRBJ2-1, with D perhaps given as TRBD1 or TRBD2 (7 bases each). Germline lookup yields CDR1 MDHEN and CDR2 SYDVKM. Trimming removed 6 bases at V and 6 bases at J, with 18 bases between. The length of the CDR3 is 15 residues. CDR3 loop: CASSPAGGGGNEQFF. CDR3 in DNA: TGTGCCAGCAGCCCCGCAGGGGGGGGGGGCAATGAGCAGTTCTTC.

The rearrangement links TRBV6-2 or TRBV6-3 to TRBJ2-5; TRBD2 is a possible D gene (6 bases). Deletions cut 6 bases from V and 2 bases from J, with 16 bases between. The CDR3 is 15 amino acids. Per the germline V gene, CDR1 is MNHEY and CDR2 is SVGEGT. The CDR3 nucleotides are TGTGCCAGCAGACCTATCTGGGACTCTCAAGAGACCCAGTACTTC. Its protein product is CASRPIWDSQETQYF.

This rearrangement joins TRBV10-3 to TRBJ1-3; the D gene is possibly TRBD1 (5 bases). The V end lost 3 bases, the J end lost 2 bases, and 11 bases lay between the germline ends. The CDR3 length is 15 residues. The germline gives CDR1 ENHRY, CDR2 SYGVKD. The CDR3 nucleotides are TGTGCCATCAGTGATCTTGGGGGGGCTGGAAACACCATATATTTT. It translates to CAISDLGGAGNTIYF.

This clonotype was observed a few times. The chain uses TRBV7-9 and TRBJ1-1, with D hard to call. V lost 8 bases and J lost 4, with 11 bases in between. The germline V gene has CDR1 SEHNR and CDR2 FQNEAQ (reference sequence). This CDR3 is built from 12 residues. The CDR3 coding sequence is TGTGCCAGCGACCTTGCGGGCACTGAAGCTTTCTTT. As protein: CASDLAGTEAFF.

This chain connects TRBV12-3 or TRBV12-4 to TRBJ1-2, with D tentatively TRBD1 (6 bases). The CDR3 has 14 amino acids. Trimming removed 7 bases from V and 5 bases from J, with 17 bases in between. CDR3 nucleotide sequence: TGTGCCAGCACCCCTGGGGGCCGCCTATATGGCTACACCTTC. Translating it yields CASTPGGRLYGYTF.

This chain connects TRBV4-1 to TRBJ1-2; D uncertain. Germline CDR1 is MGHRA and CDR2 is YSYEKL. The CDR3 is 14 amino acids. The V end lost 0 bases, the J end lost 1 base, and 6 bases lay between the germline ends. The CDR3 sequence: CASSQDRRNYGYTF. In DNA form, the CDR3 reads TGCGCCAGCAGCCAAGATCGGCGTAACTATGGCTACACCTTC.

The chain combines TRBV7-8 with TRBJ2-7; D gene unclear. The V gene lost 5 bases and the J gene lost 4 bases, with 12 bases spanning the gap. The CDR3 totals 13 residues. Germline CDR1 reads SGHVS; CDR2 reads FQNEAQ. The CDR3 DNA is TGTGCCAGCAGCAAAAAGACGTATTACGAGCAGTACGTC. Translated, it gives CASSKKTYYEQYV.

This chain connects TRBV6-5 to TRBJ2-1, with TRBD2 matching 10 bases. CDR1 and CDR2 (germline): MNHEY, SVGAGI. The CDR3 covers 18 residues. J gave up 7 bases and V 7 bases, and 19 bases lay outside the gene matches. For the CDR3, the DNA is TGTGCCAGCACCCTATTAATATTCTCCGGGACTAGCGAGAATGAGCAGTTCTTC. Amino acid sequence: CASTLLIFSGTSENEQFF.

The sample holds a few counts of this clonotype. The chain joins TRBV7-2 to TRBJ2-7, with 11 bases identical to TRBD2. Germline lookup yields CDR1 SGHTA and CDR2 FQGNSA. The CDR3 consists of 16 residues. Losses at the gene ends were 5 bases for V and 0 bases for J; bases not matched to a gene: 6. The CDR3: CASSPTGTSGSYEQYF. CDR3 nucleotides: TGTGCCAGCAGCCCCACCGGGACTAGCGGCTCCTACGAGCAGTACTTC.

The chain joins TRBV5-1 to TRBJ2-5; D is possibly TRBD1 (6 bases). This CDR3 has 13 amino acids. V was cut by 3 bases and J by 8 bases, with 14 bases left in between. Germline CDR1 reads SGHRS; CDR2 reads YFSETQ. The CDR3 sequence is CASSSWTADTQYF. CDR3 DNA sequence: TGCGCCAGCAGCTCCTGGACAGCGGACACCCAGTACTTC.

V is TRBV11-2 and J is TRBJ2-7; a possible D gene is TRBD1 (6 bases). The germline V gene encodes CDR1 SGHAT and CDR2 FQNNGV. The CDR3 covers 14 residues. Trimming stripped 6 bases from V and 4 bases from J, with 16 bases between. The CDR3 loop reads CASSRTAGDYEQYF. In nucleotides, the CDR3 is TGTGCCAGCAGTAGGACAGCCGGGGATTACGAGCAGTACTTC.

V is TRBV6-6 and J is TRBJ2-7; D is possibly TRBD2 (7 bases). The V end lost 2 bases, the J end lost 5 bases, and 16 bases lay between the germline ends. The germline gives CDR1 MNHNY, CDR2 SVGAGI (reference sequence). The CDR3 runs to 15 residues. The CDR3 coding sequence is TGTGCCAGCAGTTACGTAATGCCGGGGGGCGACGAGCAGTACTTC. Its protein is CASSYVMPGGDEQYF.

The chain couples TRBV19 to TRBJ1-1, with D possibly being TRBD1 (6 bases). The CDR3 is 14 amino acids. Germline CDR1 reads LNHDA; CDR2 reads SQIVND (reference sequence). The germline V and J ends were trimmed by 3 bases and 2 bases, with 10 bases remaining between them. The CDR3: CASSMDGGNTEAFF. For the CDR3, the DNA is TGTGCCAGTAGTATGGACGGGGGCAACACTGAAGCTTTCTTT.

This clonotype was observed a few times. CDR3 loop: CASSQFAGGSETQYF. The DNA of the CDR3 is TGCGCCAGCAGCCAATTCGCGGGAGGATCGGAGACCCAGTACTTC. The V gene is TRBV4-1, the J gene TRBJ2-5, with 8 bases lining up with TRBD2. Germline values: CDR1 MGHRA, CDR2 YSYEKL. With V trimmed by 2 bases and J by 5 bases, 7 bases remained unmatched. This CDR3 is 15 amino acids long.

This clonotype appeared a few times. The genes are TRBV7-2 and TRBJ2-7; no clear D gene. Germline loops: CDR1 SGHTA, CDR2 FQGNSA. The CDR3 is made up of 14 amino acids. Between the trimmed V and J ends, which lost 3 bases and 2 bases, there was a span of 11 bases. CDR3 sequence reads: CASSLAGPTYEQYF. The CDR3 bases are TGTGCCAGCAGCTTGGCAGGCCCGACCTACGAGCAGTACTTC. Combining the CDR3 with reference TRBV7-2 and TRBJ2-7 gives the whole variable domain GAGVSQSPSNKVTEKGKDVELRCDPISGHTALYWYRQSLGQGLEFLIYFQGNSAPDKSGLPSDRFSAERTGGSVSTLTIQRTQQEDSAVYLCASSLAGPTYEQYFGPGTRLTVT.